This TCR beta chain was profiled in a study of type 1 regulatory T cells. At the level of the study: T-allo10 is an in vitro-generated, Tr1-enriched CD4 T cell product specific for alloantigen.

TCRdb re-derived calls from the reads in MiXCR, one entry per CDR3 protein. The top ten hold 2% to 2.5% of the sample, which has about 100,000 distinct CDR3 sequences, around a third seen once. The sequenced sample consisted of CD4+ T cells, either the whole sample or a sorted fraction (not recorded which). The TCR originated in a human donor in good health.

CDR3 amino acids: CSAELGDTQYF. CDR3 bases: TGCAGCGCGGAACTCGGGGATACGCAGTATTTT. V usage is TRBV29-1 and J usage is TRBJ2-3; D unclear. Trimming removed 7 bases at V and 6 bases at J, with 11 bases between. Germline values: CDR1 SQVTM, CDR2 ANQGSEA. The CDR3 has 11 amino acids.